This T cell receptor beta chain was identified during a study of identical twins. CDR1 is PRHDT and CDR2 is FYEKMQ in the germline V gene (reference sequence). The CDR3 contains 13 residues. V lost 2 bases to trimming and J lost 5 bases, with 7 bases between them. It was template switching that added a universal primer site, and there were unique molecular identifiers on the cDNA. TCRdb re-called the 5' RACE reads through MiXCR, storing one row per CDR3 protein. There are 1.5 million to 2 million distinct CDR3 sequences in the sample; less than 35% occur only once, and 0.27% lies in the top ten. The material sequenced was cord blood. The chain has TRBV13 and TRBJ2-1; TRBD1 is a possible D gene (5 bases). The sequence came from a newborn girl in good health. Written as DNA, the CDR3 is TGTGCCAGCAGCTTATGGGGCGACAATGAGCAGTTCTTC. This encodes CASSLWGDNEQFF. The variable domain in full, with the rest retrieved from reference TRBV13 and TRBJ2-1, is AAGVIQSPRHLIKEKRETATLKCYPIPRHDTVYWYQQGPGQDPQFLISFYEKMQSDKGSIPDRFSAQQFSDYHSELNMSSLELGDSALYFCASSLWGDNEQFFGPGTRLTVL.